This T cell receptor beta chain was captured in a study of cytomegalovirus exposure and HLA in healthy donors. The germline gives CDR1 SQVTM, CDR2 ANQGSEA. The CDR3 consists of 14 residues. Trimming shortened V by 5 bases and J by 0 bases, and 13 bases separated the two germline ends. Study-wide results and caveats: Researchers catalogued 164 TCR beta chains as cytomegalovirus-associated. Most TCR sequences were seen very rarely across donors, but some public TCRs occurred in many. Reported results showed that the classifier diagnosed cytomegalovirus status with high specificity and sensitivity. Some V segments, including TRBV6-2 and TRBV6-3, were excluded as indistinguishable.

The PCR contained 60 Vbeta and 13 Jbeta primers. Profiled with immunoSEQ multiplex PCR; TCRdb holds only in-frame clones, not every one. This sample carries roughly 110,000 clones, over 65% of them seen once, and the ten largest clones take 12% to 15%. As regards this clone: Its antigen is still unknown.

This rearrangement joins TRBV29-1 to TRBJ1-1, with D unclear. This TCR was recovered from a woman aged 40 to 55 in good health and CMV-seropositive. Sequencing used PBMCs. CDR3 sequence reads: CSVSSGTLNTEAFF. CDR3 DNA sequence: TGCAGCGTTTCTTCGGGAACTTTGAACACTGAAGCTTTCTTT.